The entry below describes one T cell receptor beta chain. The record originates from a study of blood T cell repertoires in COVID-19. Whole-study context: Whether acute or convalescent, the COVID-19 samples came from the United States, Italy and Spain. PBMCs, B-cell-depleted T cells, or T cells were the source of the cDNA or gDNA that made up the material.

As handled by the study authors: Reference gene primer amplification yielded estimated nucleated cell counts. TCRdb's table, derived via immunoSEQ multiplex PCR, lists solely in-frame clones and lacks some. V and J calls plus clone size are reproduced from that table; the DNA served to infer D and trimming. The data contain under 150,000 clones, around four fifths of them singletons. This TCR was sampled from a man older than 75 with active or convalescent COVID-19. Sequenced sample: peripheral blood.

As DNA, the CDR3 is TGTGCCAGCAGTTACAGAGGGACAGCTCAGCCCCAGCATTTT. This translates into CASSYRGTAQPQHF. The rearrangement uses TRBV6-2 or TRBV6-3 and TRBJ1-5; 7 nucleotides line up with TRBD1. Germline V gene data show CDR1 as MNHEY and CDR2 as SVGEGT. The CDR3 totals 14 residues. The V segment lost 2 bases and the J segment 6 bases; nucleotides outside the gene matches: 4.